These 13 T cell receptor beta chains share one sample of origin, sequenced in a study of CD8+ T cells in alopecia areata. Extracted RNA was reverse transcribed, and the resulting cDNA served as sequencing template. The data were produced by immunoSEQ multiplex PCR, yet TCRdb's version contains in-frame clones alone and is incomplete. Of over 150,000 clones listed, about 63% are singletons. Here the sequenced sample was CD4+ T cells sorted from blood, taken at week 0. These receptors were collected from a human donor with alopecia areata.

J is TRBJ1-1 and V is TRBV7-8; no definite D call. Germline CDR1 and CDR2: SGHVS and FQNEAQ. Between the trimmed V and J ends, which lost 5 bases and 6 bases, there was a span of 19 bases. This CDR3 is 15 amino acids long. CDR3 amino acids: CASSLGTHRVAEAFF. Written as DNA, the CDR3 is TGTGCCAGCAGCCTAGGAACCCATCGGGTGGCTGAAGCTTTCTTT.

Many counts were recorded for this clone. The rearrangement joins TRBV7-9 to TRBJ2-7; either TRBD1 or TRBD2 may fit D (5 bases each). The CDR3 has 11 amino acids. Trimming took off 11 bases at V and 4 bases at J, with 12 bases between the two ends. Per the germline V gene, CDR1 is SEHNR and CDR2 is FQNEAQ (reference sequence). The CDR3: CASGPLYEQYF. CDR3 nucleotide sequence: TGTGCCTCGGGACCCTTATACGAGCAGTACTTC.

The chain uses TRBV29-1 and TRBJ2-3; 7 bases fit TRBD1. Germline CDR1 reads SQVTM; CDR2 reads ANQGSEA. The CDR3 totals 12 residues. The trim removed 8 bases at V and 2 bases at J, leaving 4 bases unmatched. CDR3 region: CSHQGDTDTQYF. The CDR3 bases are TGCAGCCATCAGGGGGACACAGATACGCAGTATTTT.

This chain connects TRBV6-1 to TRBJ1-2; the D is unclear. Per germline, CDR1 MNHNS and CDR2 SASEGT. V lost 6 bases, J lost 1 base, and 9 bases lay in between. The CDR3 consists of 13 residues. CDR3 in amino acids: CASRKDGNYGYTF. The DNA of the CDR3 is TGTGCCAGCAGGAAGGACGGTAACTATGGCTACACCTTC.

This clone was observed a handful of times. The chain has TRBV5-1 and TRBJ1-1; no definite D call. Germline loops: CDR1 SGHRS, CDR2 YFSETQ. The V end was cut by 0 bases, the J end by 5 bases, with 8 bases between. This CDR3 region has 13 residues. The CDR3 spells CASSLDTGTEAFF. CDR3 DNA: TGCGCCAGCAGCTTGGACACGGGAACTGAAGCTTTCTTT.

The chain joins TRBV5-1 to TRBJ1-2, with TRBD1 as a possible D gene (6 bases). V lost 2 bases and J lost 10, with 15 bases in between. The germline CDR1 and CDR2 sequences are SGHRS and YFSETQ. This CDR3 region has 13 residues. The CDR3 DNA reads as TGCGCCAGCAGCTTAGCCGACAGGTTGGACTACACCTTC. Translated, it gives CASSLADRLDYTF.

The gene calls are TRBV7-9 and TRBJ2-5; no reliable D call. Germline lookup yields CDR1 SEHNR and CDR2 FQNEAQ (reference sequence). The germline V and J ends were trimmed by 1 base and 0 bases, with 9 bases remaining between them. CDR3 length equals 15 residues. CDR3 sequence reads: CASSLVSPHQETQYF. The DNA for the CDR3 is TGTGCCAGCAGCTTAGTTTCCCCCCACCAAGAGACCCAGTACTTC. Filled out from reference TRBV7-9 and TRBJ2-5, the complete variable domain reads DTGVSQNPRHKITKRGQNVTFRCDPISEHNRLYWYRQTLGQGPEFLTYFQNEAQLEKSRLLSDRFSAERPKGSFSTLEIQRTEQGDSAMYLCASSLVSPHQETQYFGPGTRLLVL.

The J gene is TRBJ2-5, the V gene TRBV7-2; 7 bases line up with TRBD2. The germline gives CDR1 SGHTA, CDR2 FQGNSA. This CDR3 spans 15 amino acids. Trimming at V came to 3 bases and at J to 2 bases, leaving 6 bases not matched to a gene. CDR3 in amino acids: CASSFKAGPQETQYF. DNA of the CDR3: TGTGCCAGCAGCTTCAAAGCGGGACCTCAAGAGACCCAGTACTTC.

The chain employs TRBV29-1 and TRBJ1-4; D perhaps matches TRBD1 (5 bases). Deletions cut 6 bases from V and 8 bases from J, with 13 bases between. CDR1 and CDR2 (germline): SQVTM, ANQGSEA. This CDR3 has 12 amino acids. In nucleotides, the CDR3 is TGCAGCGTCCAGCAGGGTGGCGAAAAACTGTTTTTT. Amino acid sequence: CSVQQGGEKLFF.

The CDR3 nucleotides read TGCGCCAGCAGTCAAGGTCAGGACTTCTACAATGAGCAGTTCTTC. Translating gives CASSQGQDFYNEQFF. This chain uses TRBV23-1 with TRBJ2-1; tentative D call: TRBD2 (5 bases). TRBV23-1 is designated an ORF whose function remains uncertain. V lost 2 bases and J 3 bases, leaving 11 bases between the germline ends. The CDR3 is made up of 15 amino acids.

The chain employs TRBV2 and TRBJ1-5; TRBD1 matches at 9 bases. Germline trimming cut 6 bases from V and 1 base from J; bases unmatched to any gene: 1. Germline CDR1 is SNHLY and CDR2 is FYNNEI. The CDR3 is 14 residues long. The CDR3 nucleotides are TGTGCCAGCAGGGGGACAGGGAGCAATCAGCCCCAGCATTTT. This sequence encodes CASRGTGSNQPQHF.

The sample holds a few counts of this clone. The V gene is TRBV4-1, the J gene TRBJ2-3; 13 bases are a match to TRBD2. This CDR3 has 19 amino acids. Germline CDR1 reads MGHRA; CDR2 reads YSYEKL. Unmatched junction bases numbered 8, after V lost 1 base and J lost 1 base. The CDR3 nucleotides are TGCGCCAGCAGCCAAGCCAGGACTAGCGGGGGAGGACGCACAGATACGCAGTATTTT. This codes for CASSQARTSGGGRTDTQYF.

Only a few counts were recorded for this clone. The V call is TRBV12-5, the J call TRBJ1-4; D is unclear. The CDR3 has 14 residues. V was shortened by 1 base and J by 7 bases, with 10 bases between the two germline ends. CDR1 LGHNT and CDR2 FRNRAP come from the germline V gene. DNA for the CDR3: TGTGCTAGTGGTTTGGGGGTAAGAGGTGAAAAACTGTTTTTT. Translating gives CASGLGVRGEKLFF.